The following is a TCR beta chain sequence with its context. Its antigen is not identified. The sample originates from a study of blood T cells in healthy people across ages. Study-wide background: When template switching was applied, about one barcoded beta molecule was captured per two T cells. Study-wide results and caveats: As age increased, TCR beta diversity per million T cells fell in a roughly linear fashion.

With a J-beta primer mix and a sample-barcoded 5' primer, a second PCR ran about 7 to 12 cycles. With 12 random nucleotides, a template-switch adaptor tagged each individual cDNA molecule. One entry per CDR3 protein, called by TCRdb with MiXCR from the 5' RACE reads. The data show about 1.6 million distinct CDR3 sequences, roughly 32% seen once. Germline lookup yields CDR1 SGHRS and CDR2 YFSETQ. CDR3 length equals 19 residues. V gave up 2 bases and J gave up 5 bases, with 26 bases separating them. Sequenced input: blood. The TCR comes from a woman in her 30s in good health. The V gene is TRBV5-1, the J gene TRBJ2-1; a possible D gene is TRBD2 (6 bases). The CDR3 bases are TGCGCCAGCAGCTTCTCCCCCTGGGTACGGGAGATGTCCCACAATGAGCAGTTCTTC. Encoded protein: CASSFSPWVREMSHNEQFF.